The 17 T cell receptor beta chains presented below share a single source sample, sequenced in a study of blood T cells in healthy people across ages. PCR was performed a second time for about 7 to 11 cycles using a sample-barcoded 5' primer and a J-beta primer mix. TCRdb ran MiXCR on the 5' RACE reads and lists one entry per CDR3 protein. The data show about 1.5 million distinct CDR3 sequences, approximately 42% seen once. Specimen: blood. Receptors originate from a woman aged 18 to 35 in good health.

The chain employs TRBV20-1 and TRBJ2-1; 8 positions match TRBD2. The V gene's germline CDR1 is DFQATT and CDR2 SNEGSKA (reference sequence). V trimming: 3 bases; J trimming: 7 bases; junction bases outside the gene matches: 5. The CDR3 runs to 13 residues. CDR3 loop: CSASGGATNEQFF. DNA for the CDR3: TGCAGTGCTAGCGGGGGGGCGACGAATGAGCAGTTCTTC.

The chain uses TRBV28 and TRBJ2-1; D possibly uses TRBD1 or TRBD2 (5 bases each). The CDR3 is 17 residues long. Germline V gives CDR1 MDHEN, CDR2 SYDVKM. Trimming cost V 1 base and J 0 bases, with 13 bases left between them. CDR3 amino acids: CASSLYGTSYSYNEQFF. Written as DNA, the CDR3 is TGTGCCAGCAGTTTATACGGGACGAGCTACTCCTACAATGAGCAGTTCTTC.

This clonotype was counted between two and nine times. The chain has TRBV5-1 and TRBJ2-4; possible D gene TRBD1, 6 bases. Per the germline V gene, CDR1 is SGHRS and CDR2 is YFSETQ. The CDR3 runs 17 residues. V lost 4 bases and J lost 7, with 24 bases in between. CDR3 protein: CASSLKTLTGPGNIQYF. CDR3 coding DNA: TGCGCCAGCAGCCTGAAAACCTTAACAGGGCCTGGGAACATTCAGTACTTC.

This chain links TRBV2 with TRBJ2-7; 8 bases are shared with TRBD1. CDR1 SNHLY and CDR2 FYNNEI come from the germline V gene. The CDR3 extends over 15 amino acids. V dropped 6 bases and J dropped 2; count of bases not matched to a gene: 9. CDR3 in amino acids: CASSAGQGLPYEQYF. CDR3 coding DNA: TGTGCCAGCAGCGCCGGACAGGGCCTCCCCTACGAGCAGTACTTC.

In DNA form, the CDR3 reads TGTGCCAGCAGGGTACCATACCCGAACACTGAAGCTTTCTTT. This encodes CASRVPYPNTEAFF. V is TRBV6-2 or TRBV6-3 and J is TRBJ1-1; D call uncertain. This CDR3 contains 14 residues. The V and J ends lost 6 bases and 1 base respectively, with 12 bases between them. Germline V gives CDR1 MNHEY, CDR2 SVGEGT.

This chain joins TRBV24-1 and TRBJ2-1; 7 bases are a match to TRBD2. V dropped 0 bases and J dropped 7; count of bases not matched to a gene: 8. The CDR3 has 16 amino acids. The germline V gene encodes CDR1 KGHDR and CDR2 SFDVKD. This chain's CDR3 is CATSDLRAGARNEQFF. CDR3 DNA sequence: TGTGCCACCAGTGATTTGAGGGCGGGAGCTCGGAATGAGCAGTTCTTC.

The CDR3 nucleotides read TGTGCCGCCGGGACAGAAGTTACCCCCGGGGAGCTGTTTTTT. Translation: CAAGTEVTPGELFF. The chain employs TRBV28 and TRBJ2-2; the match to TRBD1 covers 7 bases. The germline gives CDR1 MDHEN, CDR2 SYDVKM. J gave up 6 bases and V 11 bases, and 12 bases lay outside the gene matches. This CDR3 spans 14 amino acids.

V is TRBV6-2 or TRBV6-3 and J is TRBJ2-3, with 8 bases that match TRBD2. The V and J ends lost 7 bases and 3 bases, in that order; junction bases with no gene match: 9. This CDR3 contains 15 residues. CDR1 is MNHEY, CDR2 SVGEGT, per germline. For the CDR3, the DNA is TGTGCCAGCACCGCGGGTAGCGGGGAAACAGATACGCAGTATTTT. It specifies CASTAGSGETDTQYF.

This clonotype showed up many times. The chain recombines TRBV7-9 with TRBJ2-7, with a possible D match to TRBD2 (5 bases). The germline V gene has CDR1 SEHNR and CDR2 FQNEAQ (reference sequence). The CDR3 runs 15 residues. The V end was cut by 4 bases, the J end by 0 bases, with 13 bases between. The CDR3 DNA sequence: TGTGCCAGCAGCTCGTCGGGAACGAGCTCCTACGAGCAGTACTTC. Its protein is CASSSSGTSSYEQYF.

This clonotype has only a few counts. The V call is TRBV13, the J call TRBJ1-2, with no clear D. Between the trimmed V and J ends, which lost 6 bases and 8 bases, there was a span of 19 bases. This CDR3 spans 14 amino acids. Germline V gene lookup returns CDR1 PRHDT and CDR2 FYEKMQ (reference sequence). The CDR3 reads CASSSASVGGGYTF. The DNA for the CDR3 is TGTGCCAGCAGTTCTGCCTCCGTAGGAGGAGGCTACACCTTC.

This clonotype was found a few times. The chain uses TRBV10-3 and TRBJ2-7; 7 positions agree with TRBD2. CDR1 ENHRY and CDR2 SYGVKD come from the germline V gene. This CDR3 contains 13 residues. Trimming cost V 5 bases and J 5 bases; bases outside gene matches: 6. CDR3 DNA sequence: TGTGCCATCAGTTCAGCGGGATCTGACGAGCAGTACTTC. The encoded protein is CAISSAGSDEQYF.

A few counts support this clonotype. V is TRBV7-2 and J is TRBJ2-7, with 7 bases aligning to TRBD2. CDR1 and CDR2 (germline): SGHTA, FQGNSA. This CDR3 is built from 17 residues. With 1 base clipped from V and 6 bases from J, the junction kept 15 bases outside the gene matches. The CDR3 protein is CASSLGWSASGLREQYF. CDR3 nucleotides: TGTGCCAGCAGCTTAGGGTGGTCGGCTAGCGGTTTACGCGAGCAGTACTTC.

The CDR3 DNA is TGTGCCAGCAGCACCATGAGCGGCTCCTACAATGAGCAGTTCTTC. It translates to CASSTMSGSYNEQFF. V is TRBV12-3 or TRBV12-4 and J is TRBJ2-1, with D perhaps TRBD2 (5 bases). V shed 6 bases and J shed 0 bases, with 12 bases lying between them. The CDR3 runs 15 residues.

In its sample, this clonotype was seen a few times. This chain joins TRBV6-1 and TRBJ2-3; D assignment may be TRBD1 or TRBD2 (5 bases each). Germline V gene lookup returns CDR1 MNHNS and CDR2 SASEGT. The CDR3 runs to 12 residues. The V end lost 6 bases, the J end lost 10 bases, and 14 bases lay between the germline ends. This CDR3 reads CASRYVGRAQYF. CDR3 sequence (DNA): TGTGCCAGCAGATATGTGGGGCGGGCGCAGTATTTT.

The chain is built from TRBV12-3 or TRBV12-4 and TRBJ2-3; D is possibly TRBD2 (5 bases). Trimming stripped 6 bases from V and 3 bases from J, with 16 bases between. The CDR3 spans 15 residues. The CDR3 is CASRGSSANTDTQYF. CDR3 DNA sequence: TGTGCCAGCAGGGGAAGTAGCGCGAATACAGATACGCAGTATTTT.

This clonotype has only a few counts. The genes are TRBV12-3 or TRBV12-4 and TRBJ2-7; D uncertain. Between the trimmed V and J ends, which lost 3 bases and 4 bases, there was a span of 13 bases. The CDR3 extends over 14 amino acids. This CDR3 reads CASSFSAATYEQYF. DNA of the CDR3: TGTGCCAGCAGTTTTTCTGCGGCCACTTACGAGCAGTACTTC.

The chain employs TRBV7-8 and TRBJ1-1; D call uncertain. The CDR3 contains 16 residues. Germline V gene sequence: CDR1 SGHVS, CDR2 FQNEAQ. Trimming pared 5 bases from V and 2 bases from J, leaving 18 bases between. The CDR3 sequence: CASSRFHRSDNTEAFF. The CDR3 coding sequence is TGTGCCAGCAGCCGTTTCCATCGATCAGATAACACTGAAGCTTTCTTT. Based on the CDR3 plus reference TRBV7-8 and TRBJ1-1, the full variable domain is GAGVSQSPRYKVAKRGQDVALRCDPISGHVSLFWYQQALGQGPEFLTYFQNEAQLDKSGLPSDRFFAERPEGSVSTLKIQRTQQEDSAVYLCASSRFHRSDNTEAFFGQGTRLTVV.